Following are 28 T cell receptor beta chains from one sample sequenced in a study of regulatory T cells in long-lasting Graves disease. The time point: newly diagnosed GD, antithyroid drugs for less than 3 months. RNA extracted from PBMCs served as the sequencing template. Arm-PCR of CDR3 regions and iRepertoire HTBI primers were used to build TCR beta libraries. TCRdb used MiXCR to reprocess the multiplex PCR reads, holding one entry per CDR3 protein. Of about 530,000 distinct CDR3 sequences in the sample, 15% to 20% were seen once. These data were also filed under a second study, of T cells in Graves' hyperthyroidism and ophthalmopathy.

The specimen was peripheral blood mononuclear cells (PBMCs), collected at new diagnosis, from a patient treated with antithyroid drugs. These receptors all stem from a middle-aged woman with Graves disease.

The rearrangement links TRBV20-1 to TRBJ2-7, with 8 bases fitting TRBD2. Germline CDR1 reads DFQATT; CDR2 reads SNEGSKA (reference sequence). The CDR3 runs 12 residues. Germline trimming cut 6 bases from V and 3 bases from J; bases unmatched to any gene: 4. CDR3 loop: CSAKRGIYEQYF. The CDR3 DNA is TGCAGTGCAAAGCGGGGGATCTACGAGCAGTACTTC.

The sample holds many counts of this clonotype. CDR3 in DNA: TGTGCCAGTAGTAGAGGGGCGTACGGCACTGAAGCTTTCTTT. This codes for CASSRGAYGTEAFF. The chain uses TRBV19 and TRBJ1-1; perhaps TRBD1 as D (5 bases). CDR1 and CDR2 (germline): LNHDA, SQIVND (reference sequence). Between the trimmed V and J ends, which lost 4 bases and 4 bases, there was a span of 13 bases. This CDR3 is built from 14 residues.

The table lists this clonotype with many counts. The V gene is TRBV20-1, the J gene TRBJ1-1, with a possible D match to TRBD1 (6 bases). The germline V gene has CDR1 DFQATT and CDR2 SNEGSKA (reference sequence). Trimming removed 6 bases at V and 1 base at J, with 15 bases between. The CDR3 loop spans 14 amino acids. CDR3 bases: TGCAGTGCGAGTCCAGGGGCTTGGAACACTGAAGCTTTCTTT. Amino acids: CSASPGAWNTEAFF.

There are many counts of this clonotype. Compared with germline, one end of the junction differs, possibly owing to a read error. The CDR3 bases are TGTGCCAGCAGCTTAGGACAGATCTACGAGCAGTACTTC. Amino acids: CASSLGQIYEQYF. V usage is TRBV12-3 or TRBV12-4 and J usage is TRBJ2-7; weak D call: TRBD1 (6 bases). The CDR3 consists of 13 residues.

The CDR3 DNA follows: TGTGCCAGCAGCTTGTGGGGCCCCAATGAGCAGTTCTTC. Protein: CASSLWGPNEQFF. V usage is TRBV5-6 and J usage is TRBJ2-1; tentatively, D is TRBD1 (5 bases). V lost 1 base, J lost 6 bases, and 8 bases lay in between. Germline loops: CDR1 SGHDT, CDR2 YYEEEE. CDR3 length: 13 residues.

The CDR3 DNA follows: TGTGCCAGCAGTTTCCCGGAGGGACAGCCTGGGTATGGCTACACCTTC. Its protein is CASSFPEGQPGYGYTF. The chain recombines TRBV28 with TRBJ1-2; 7 bases fit TRBD1. The CDR3 is made up of 16 amino acids. Unmatched junction bases numbered 12, after V lost 3 bases and J lost 5 bases. CDR1 and CDR2 from the germline V gene are MDHEN and SYDVKM.

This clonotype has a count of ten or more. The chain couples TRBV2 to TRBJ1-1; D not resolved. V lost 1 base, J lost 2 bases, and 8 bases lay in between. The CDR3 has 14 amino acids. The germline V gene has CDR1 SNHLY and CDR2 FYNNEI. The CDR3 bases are TGTGCCAGCAGTGAAGATGGTAGAAACACTGAAGCTTTCTTT. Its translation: CASSEDGRNTEAFF.

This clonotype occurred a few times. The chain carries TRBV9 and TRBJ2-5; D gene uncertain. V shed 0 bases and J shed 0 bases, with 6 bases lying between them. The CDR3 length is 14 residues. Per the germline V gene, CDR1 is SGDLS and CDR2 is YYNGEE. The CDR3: CASSVEANQETQYF. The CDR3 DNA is TGTGCCAGCAGCGTAGAGGCTAACCAAGAGACCCAGTACTTC.

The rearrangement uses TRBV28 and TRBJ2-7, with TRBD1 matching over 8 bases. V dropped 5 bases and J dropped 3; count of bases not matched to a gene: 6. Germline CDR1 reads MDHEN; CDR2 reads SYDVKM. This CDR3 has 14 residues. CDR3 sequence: CASSTGTGNYEQYF. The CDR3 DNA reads TGTGCCAGCAGTACCGGGACAGGAAACTACGAGCAGTACTTC. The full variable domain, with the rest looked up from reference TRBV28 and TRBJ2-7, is DVKVTQSSRYLVKRTGEKVFLECVQDMDHENMFWYRQDPGLGLRLIYFSYDVKMKEKGDIPEGYSVSREKKERFSLILESASTNQTSMYLCASSTGTGNYEQYFGPGTRLTVT.

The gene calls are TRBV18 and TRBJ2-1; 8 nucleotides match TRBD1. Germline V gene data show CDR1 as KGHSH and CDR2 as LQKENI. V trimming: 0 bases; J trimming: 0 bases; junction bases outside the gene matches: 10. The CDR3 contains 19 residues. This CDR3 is CASSPPTGQGRSSYNEQFF. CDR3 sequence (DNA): TGTGCCAGCTCACCACCAACCGGACAGGGCAGGAGCTCCTACAATGAGCAGTTCTTC.

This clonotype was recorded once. The CDR3 loop is CASSVGDRVGNEQFF. Here the CDR3 DNA reads TGTGCCAGCAGTGTTGGGGACAGGGTGGGCAATGAGCAGTTCTTC. This chain links TRBV2 with TRBJ2-1; 9 bases match TRBD1. The CDR3 totals 15 residues. Germline CDR1 is SNHLY and CDR2 is FYNNEI. V was clipped by 4 bases and J by 6 bases; unmatched bases: 7.

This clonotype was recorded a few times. Here the CDR3 reads CASSDVAGGQETQYF. The CDR3 region has the DNA TGTGCCAGCAGTGACGTAGCGGGGGGTCAAGAGACCCAGTACTTC. This chain joins TRBV2 and TRBJ2-5; TRBD2 aligns across 10 bases. V was pared by 3 bases and J by 2 bases, with 3 bases of the junction left unmatched. CDR3 length equals 15 residues. Germline V CDR1 and CDR2: SNHLY, FYNNEI.

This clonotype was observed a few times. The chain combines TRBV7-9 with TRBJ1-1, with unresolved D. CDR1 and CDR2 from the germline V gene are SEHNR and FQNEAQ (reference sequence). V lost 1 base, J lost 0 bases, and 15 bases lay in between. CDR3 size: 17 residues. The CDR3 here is CASSLGGFPFMNTEAFF. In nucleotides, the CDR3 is TGTGCCAGCAGCTTAGGCGGTTTTCCGTTCATGAACACTGAAGCTTTCTTT.

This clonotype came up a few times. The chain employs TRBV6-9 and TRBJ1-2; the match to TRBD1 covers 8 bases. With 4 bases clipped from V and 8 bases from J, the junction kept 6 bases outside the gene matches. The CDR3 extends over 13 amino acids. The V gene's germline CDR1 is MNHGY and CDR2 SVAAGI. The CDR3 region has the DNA TGTGCCAGCAGTTTTGGACAGGGAGAAGGCTACACCTTC. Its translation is CASSFGQGEGYTF.

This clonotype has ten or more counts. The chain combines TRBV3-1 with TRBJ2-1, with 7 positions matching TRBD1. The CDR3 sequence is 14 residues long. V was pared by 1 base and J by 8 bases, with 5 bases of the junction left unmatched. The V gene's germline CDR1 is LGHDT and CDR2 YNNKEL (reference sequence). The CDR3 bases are TGTGCCAGCAGCCAAGCCTACAGGGGTGATGAGCAGTTCTTC. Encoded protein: CASSQAYRGDEQFF.

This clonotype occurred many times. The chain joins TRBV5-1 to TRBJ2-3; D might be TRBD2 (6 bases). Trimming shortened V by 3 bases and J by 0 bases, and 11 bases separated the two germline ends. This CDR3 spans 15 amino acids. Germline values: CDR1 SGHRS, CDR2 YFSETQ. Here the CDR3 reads CASSSGSPSTDTQYF. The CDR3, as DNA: TGCGCCAGCAGCTCCGGGAGTCCTAGCACAGATACGCAGTATTTT.

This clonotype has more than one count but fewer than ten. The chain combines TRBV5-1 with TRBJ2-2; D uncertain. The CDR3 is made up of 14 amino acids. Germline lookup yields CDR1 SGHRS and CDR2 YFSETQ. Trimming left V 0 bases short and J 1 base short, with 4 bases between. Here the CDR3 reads CASSLDGNTGELFF. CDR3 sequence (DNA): TGCGCCAGCAGCTTGGACGGGAACACCGGGGAGCTGTTTTTT.

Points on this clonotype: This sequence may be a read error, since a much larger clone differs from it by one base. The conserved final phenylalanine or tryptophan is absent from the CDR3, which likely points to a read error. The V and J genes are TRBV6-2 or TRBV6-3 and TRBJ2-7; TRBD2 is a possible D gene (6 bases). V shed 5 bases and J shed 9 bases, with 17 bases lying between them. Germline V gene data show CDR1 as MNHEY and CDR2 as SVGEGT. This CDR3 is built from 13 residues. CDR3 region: CASSETGRDRQYS. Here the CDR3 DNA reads TGTGCCAGCAGTGAAACGGGGCGGGACCGGCAGTACTCC.

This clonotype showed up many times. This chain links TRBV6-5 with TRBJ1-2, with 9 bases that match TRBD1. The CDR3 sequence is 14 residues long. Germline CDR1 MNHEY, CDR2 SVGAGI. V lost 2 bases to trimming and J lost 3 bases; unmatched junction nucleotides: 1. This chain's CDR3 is CASSYGTGYYGYTF. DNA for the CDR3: TGTGCCAGCAGTTACGGGACAGGGTACTATGGCTACACCTTC.

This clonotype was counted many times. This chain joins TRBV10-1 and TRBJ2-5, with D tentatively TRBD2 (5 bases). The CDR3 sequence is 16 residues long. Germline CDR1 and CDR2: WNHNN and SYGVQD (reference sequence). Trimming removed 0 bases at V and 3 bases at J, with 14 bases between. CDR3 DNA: TGCGCCAGCAGTGAGTCGTTACGGGCCGGGAAAGAGACCCAGTACTTC. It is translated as CASSESLRAGKETQYF.

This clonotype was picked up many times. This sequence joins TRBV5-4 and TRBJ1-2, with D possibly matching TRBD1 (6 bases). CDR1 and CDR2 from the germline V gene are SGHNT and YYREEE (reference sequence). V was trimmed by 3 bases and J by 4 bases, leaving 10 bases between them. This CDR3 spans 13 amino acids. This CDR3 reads CASSSTGTYGYTF. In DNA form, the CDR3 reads TGTGCCAGCAGCTCAACAGGGACCTATGGCTACACCTTC.

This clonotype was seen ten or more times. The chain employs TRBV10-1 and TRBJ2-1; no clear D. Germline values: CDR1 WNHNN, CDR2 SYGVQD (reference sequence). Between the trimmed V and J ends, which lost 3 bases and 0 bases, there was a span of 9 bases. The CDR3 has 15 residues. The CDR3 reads CASSDPTSSYNEQFF. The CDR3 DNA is TGCGCCAGCAGTGATCCCACCAGCTCCTACAATGAGCAGTTCTTC.

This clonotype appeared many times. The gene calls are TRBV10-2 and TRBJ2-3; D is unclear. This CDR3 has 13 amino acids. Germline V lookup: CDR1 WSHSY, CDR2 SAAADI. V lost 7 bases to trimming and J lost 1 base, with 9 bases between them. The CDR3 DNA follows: TGCGCCAGCACCAGCGTGGGCACAGATACGCAGTATTTT. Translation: CASTSVGTDTQYF.

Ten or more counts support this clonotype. The CDR3 protein is CASSRTGLGNQPQHF. DNA for the CDR3: TGTGCCAGCAGCCGGACAGGGTTGGGGAATCAGCCCCAGCATTTT. This rearrangement joins TRBV27 to TRBJ1-5; 8 bases are a match to TRBD1. Germline V lookup: CDR1 MNHEY, CDR2 SMNVEV (reference sequence). The CDR3 is 15 residues long. V was clipped by 6 bases and J by 4 bases; unmatched bases: 8.

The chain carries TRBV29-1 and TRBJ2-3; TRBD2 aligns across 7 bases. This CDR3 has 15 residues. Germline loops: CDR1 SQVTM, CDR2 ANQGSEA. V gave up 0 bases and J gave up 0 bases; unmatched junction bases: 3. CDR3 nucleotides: TGCAGCGTTGAAGAGAGCGGGGAGAGCACAGATACGCAGTATTTT. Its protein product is CSVEESGESTDTQYF.

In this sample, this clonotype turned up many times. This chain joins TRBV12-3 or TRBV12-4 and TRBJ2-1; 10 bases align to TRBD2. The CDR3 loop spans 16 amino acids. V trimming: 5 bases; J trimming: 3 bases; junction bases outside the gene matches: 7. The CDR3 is CASSLRLAGRYNEQFF. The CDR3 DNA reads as TGTGCCAGCAGTCTCCGACTAGCGGGTCGCTACAATGAGCAGTTCTTC.

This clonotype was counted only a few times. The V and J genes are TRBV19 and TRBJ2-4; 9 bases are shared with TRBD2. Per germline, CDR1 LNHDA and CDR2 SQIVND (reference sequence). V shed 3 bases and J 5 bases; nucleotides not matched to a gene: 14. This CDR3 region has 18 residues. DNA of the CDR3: TGTGCCAGTAGTATCGCAACCGTAGCGGGGGTCGGCGAAAACATTCAGTACTTC. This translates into CASSIATVAGVGENIQYF.

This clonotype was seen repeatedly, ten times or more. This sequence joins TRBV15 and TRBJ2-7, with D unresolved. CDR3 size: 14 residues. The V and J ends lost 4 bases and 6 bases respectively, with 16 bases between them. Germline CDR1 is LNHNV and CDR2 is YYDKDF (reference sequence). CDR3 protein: CATSKGVTSGEQYF. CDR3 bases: TGTGCCACCAGCAAGGGTGTTACCTCCGGCGAGCAGTACTTC.